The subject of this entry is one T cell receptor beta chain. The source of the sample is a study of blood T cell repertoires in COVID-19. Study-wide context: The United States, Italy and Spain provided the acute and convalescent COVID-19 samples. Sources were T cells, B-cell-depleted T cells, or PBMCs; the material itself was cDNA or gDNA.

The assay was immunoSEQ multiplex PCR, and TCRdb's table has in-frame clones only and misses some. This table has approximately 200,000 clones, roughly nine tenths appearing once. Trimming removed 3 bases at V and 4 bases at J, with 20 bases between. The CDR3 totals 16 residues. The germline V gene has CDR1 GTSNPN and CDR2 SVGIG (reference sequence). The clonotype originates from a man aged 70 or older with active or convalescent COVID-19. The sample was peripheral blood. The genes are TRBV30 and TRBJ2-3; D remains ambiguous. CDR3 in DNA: TGTGCCTGGAGACTGGCGGCTAGAACTTATTCAGATACGCAGTATTTT. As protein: CAWRLAARTYSDTQYF.